Listed below are T cell receptor beta chains from one sample, sequenced in a study of blood T cell repertoires in COVID-19. Sequenced by immunoSEQ multiplex PCR; TCRdb stores in-frame clones only, minus some. This sample has fewer than 500,000 clones; about 90% occur once, and the top ten carry over 1.5%. Input material: PBMCs or T cells enriched from blood (not recorded which). The receptor set was obtained from a woman under 30 with acute COVID-19. CDR3s include the opening cysteine and the closing phenylalanine or tryptophan. D genes are given only for firm matches. Rows give clone size only sometimes, using once, few, many, or a class for an expanded clone.

CDR3 DNA,CDR3 protein,CDR3 length,J gene,clone size,V gene,D gene
TGTGCCAGCAGCCCTGGACAGGCCAACACCGGGGAGCTGTTTTTT,CASSPGQANTGELFF,15,TRBJ2-2,.,TRBV3-1/TRBV3-2,TRBD1
TGTGCCAGCAGCCAAGCTAACCACGCGGGGACCCAGTACTTC,CASSQANHAGTQYF,14,TRBJ2-5,.,TRBV14,.
TGTGCCAGCAGTGACGGGGGGGTTTTCACTGAAGCTTTCTTT,CASSDGGVFTEAFF,14,TRBJ1-1,.,TRBV6-4,.
TGTGCCAGCAGCGCGGGACAGGGTCTGGAAGCTTTCTTT,CASSAGQGLEAFF,13,TRBJ1-1,.,TRBV9,TRBD1
TGTGCCAGCAGCTTGGACAGGCAGACCGGAAACACCATATATTTT,CASSLDRQTGNTIYF,15,TRBJ1-3,.,TRBV5-4,.
TGTGCCAGCCAAAGGGACAGGTGGGATGAGCAGTTCTTC,CASQRDRWDEQFF,13,TRBJ2-1,once,TRBV14,TRBD1
TGCGCCAGCAGCGTTCTGACAGGGGGCTCGGACACTGAAGCTTTCTTT,CASSVLTGGSDTEAFF,16,TRBJ1-1,.,TRBV5-1,TRBD1
TGCGCCAGCAGCTTGAGGCTAGCGGGAGATGAGCAGTTCTTC,CASSLRLAGDEQFF,14,TRBJ2-1,.,TRBV5-1,TRBD2
TGTGCCAGCAGCGTAGGGGGACTAACCTACGAGCAGTACTTC,CASSVGGLTYEQYF,14,TRBJ2-7,few,TRBV9,TRBD2
TGTGCCAGCAGTGAATCGGGGGAATCTGGCTACACCTTC,CASSESGESGYTF,13,TRBJ1-2,.,TRBV6-1,.
TGTGCCAGCAGCCACGGACAGGGGGCGAACGAAGTGGATCAGCCCCAGCATTTT,CASSHGQGANEVDQPQHF,18,TRBJ1-5,once,TRBV3-1/TRBV3-2,TRBD1
TGTGCCAGCGATCGTGGGCCGGAAAAAAGAAACACCATATATTTT,CASDRGPEKRNTIYF,15,TRBJ1-3,.,TRBV19,.
TGTGCCAGCAGTCTGGGGGCAGGAGGCTATGGCTACACCTTC,CASSLGAGGYGYTF,14,TRBJ1-2,.,TRBV27,.
TGTGCCAGCAGCTTAAAAAGTACAGCTCCGAATGAAAAACTGTTTTTT,CASSLKSTAPNEKLFF,16,TRBJ1-4,.,TRBV11-2,.
TGTGCCAGCACTGGGGGGGGAAGATATGGCTACACCTTC,CASTGGGRYGYTF,13,TRBJ1-2,once,TRBV12-3/TRBV12-4,.
TGTGCCAGCAGCTTGGGGGGACAGAGCCTCTACGAGCAGTACTTC,CASSLGGQSLYEQYF,15,TRBJ2-7,.,TRBV5-4,TRBD1
TGTGCCAGCAGTGAAGCGCGACTCCTAACGCAGTATTTT,CASSEARLLTQYF,13,TRBJ2-3,.,TRBV2,.
TGTGCCAGCAGCGCTAAACTAGCGGGCATGTACAATGAGCAGTTCTTC,CASSAKLAGMYNEQFF,16,TRBJ2-1,.,TRBV9,TRBD2
TGTGCCAGCAGTCCCTGGACTAGCGGGAGTATCAATGAGCAGTTCTTC,CASSPWTSGSINEQFF,16,TRBJ2-1,.,TRBV27,TRBD2
TGTGCCAGCAGGGAGACTAGCGGGAGCTACGAGCAGTACTTC,CASRETSGSYEQYF,14,TRBJ2-7,.,TRBV28,TRBD2
TGCGCCAGCAGCTTGGACGGGGGGGCCGTCAATGAGCAGTTCTTC,CASSLDGGAVNEQFF,15,TRBJ2-1,.,TRBV5-1,TRBD2
TGCGCCAGCAGCTTGGGACAGGGCGTCTACAATGAGCAGTTCTTC,CASSLGQGVYNEQFF,15,TRBJ2-1,.,TRBV5-1,TRBD1
TGTGCCAGCAGTTTACAGGGGTCGTGGGAAAAGCTGTTTTTT,CASSLQGSWEKLFF,14,TRBJ1-4,many,TRBV28,.
TGTGCCAGCAGTAGGACAGGGGGCCTCTACGAGCAGTACTTC,CASSRTGGLYEQYF,14,TRBJ2-7,.,TRBV6-5,TRBD1
TGTGCCAGCAGCGCCTCCGGGACTAACGAGCAGTTCTTC,CASSASGTNEQFF,13,TRBJ2-1,.,TRBV9,TRBD2
TGTGCCAGCTCACCAGTGACGTCTCAGGTTGAGCAGTTCTTC,CASSPVTSQVEQFF,14,TRBJ2-1,.,TRBV18,.
TGTGCCAGCAGCTTGTTCCGGTCCTACGAGCAGTACTTC,CASSLFRSYEQYF,13,TRBJ2-7,.,TRBV5-4,.
TGTGCCAGCAGTATGACAGGGAAAGGCTACACCTTC,CASSMTGKGYTF,12,TRBJ1-2,.,TRBV27,TRBD1
TGTGCCATCATGGGACTGATCTCCTACGAGCAGTACTTC,CAIMGLISYEQYF,13,TRBJ2-7,.,TRBV10-3,.
TGTGCCAGCAGCACACCACAGGGAGTCGGCACTGAAGCTTTCTTT,CASSTPQGVGTEAFF,15,TRBJ1-1,.,TRBV7-9,.
TGTGCCAGCAGTTACTCCCAGAACAATGAGCAGTTCTTC,CASSYSQNNEQFF,13,TRBJ2-1,.,TRBV6-5,.
TGTGCCACCAGTCTCGAGAACTATAGCAATCAGCCCCAGCATTTT,CATSLENYSNQPQHF,15,TRBJ1-5,.,TRBV24-1,.
TGTGCCAGCAGTTACTCAACAGGGCTGGGTGAAGCTTTCTTT,CASSYSTGLGEAFF,14,TRBJ1-1,.,TRBV6-5,.
TGCAGCGTAACCGGGACAGAGTTCTATGGCTACACCTTC,CSVTGTEFYGYTF,13,TRBJ1-2,.,TRBV29-1,TRBD1
TGTGCCAGCATGAACGGGCTCGGAGGTGGCTACACCTTC,CASMNGLGGGYTF,13,TRBJ1-2,few,TRBV3-1/TRBV3-2,.
TGTGCCAGCAGCTCCACTAGCGGGGGGGTTACGCAGTATTTT,CASSSTSGGVTQYF,14,TRBJ2-3,.,TRBV7-3,TRBD2
TGTGCCAGCGGCTCGGGACTTTATCCCTATAATTCACCCCTCCACTTT,CASGSGLYPYNSPLHF,16,TRBJ1-6,.,TRBV9,.
TGCGCCAGCAGCCACGGTACAGGGGTGAATGGCTACACCTTC,CASSHGTGVNGYTF,14,TRBJ1-2,.,TRBV4-1,TRBD1
TGTGCCAGCAGCCGGGACAGGACATCCTACGAGCAGTACTTC,CASSRDRTSYEQYF,14,TRBJ2-7,.,TRBV28,TRBD1
TGTGCCAGCACCTCCTCTGGAAACACCATATATTTT,CASTSSGNTIYF,12,TRBJ1-3,.,TRBV12-3/TRBV12-4,.
TGCAGTGCTAGTTGGCTAGCGGGGAGCTCCTACAATGAGCAGTTCTTC,CSASWLAGSSYNEQFF,16,TRBJ2-1,.,TRBV20-1,TRBD2
TGTGCCAGCAGCGTAGAACAGGGTAGGACAGATACGCAGTATTTT,CASSVEQGRTDTQYF,15,TRBJ2-3,.,TRBV9,.
TGTGCCAGCAGCACCCAAGTTTCTGCGGCGGGAGCTTTCTTT,CASSTQVSAAGAFF,14,TRBJ1-1,.,TRBV11-2,.
TGTGCCAGTAGTATGAGGAGGACAGGGGATTCCAGCGGGAGGATCCGGGCAGATACGCAGTATTTT,CASSMRRTGDSSGRIRADTQYF,22,TRBJ2-3,.,TRBV19,.
TGCGCCAGCAGCCAAGACCCACTGGCCGGGGAGCTGTTTTTT,CASSQDPLAGELFF,14,TRBJ2-2,.,TRBV4-1,.
TGTGCCAGCAGCGTAGAAGGCGGGACTAGCACAGATACGCAGTATTTT,CASSVEGGTSTDTQYF,16,TRBJ2-3,.,TRBV9,.
TGTGCCAGCAGCTTGAGGAGCCTAGCGGGAGTCGGGGAGCTGTTTTTT,CASSLRSLAGVGELFF,16,TRBJ2-2,.,TRBV5-8,TRBD2
TGTGCCAGCAGCAAAGCCGCCGGGACAGGTTTAAATGAGCAGTTCTTC,CASSKAAGTGLNEQFF,16,TRBJ2-1,.,TRBV21-1,.
TGTGCTAGTGGTATACCAAACACCAGCTCCTACGAGCAGTACTTC,CASGIPNTSSYEQYF,15,TRBJ2-7,.,TRBV12-5,.
TGTGCCAGCAGCCGAGGGACAGGGAGGGGACAGCCCCAGCATTTT,CASSRGTGRGQPQHF,15,TRBJ1-5,.,TRBV2,TRBD1
TGTGCCAGTAGTCCAATCGGGGGGGGCTTATCTGGGGCCAACGTCCTGACTTTC,CASSPIGGGLSGANVLTF,18,TRBJ2-6,.,TRBV19,TRBD2
TGTGCCAGCAGTTACACAAGGGGTAATCAGCCCCAGCATTTT,CASSYTRGNQPQHF,14,TRBJ1-5,.,TRBV28,.
TGTGCCAGCGGTAGCGGGAACACCGGGGAGCTGTTTTTT,CASGSGNTGELFF,13,TRBJ2-2,.,TRBV28,.